This T cell receptor beta chain was identified in a study of spatial heterogeneity in lung cancer. As for the study in general: The mean occurrence of each unique TCR and UMI combination in raw reads exceeded eight. Study outcomes and limitations: One measure, the expanded intratumoral alpha and beta TCR count, tracked tumor mutation counts. As ubiquitous and regional nonsynonymous mutations varied, counts of ubiquitous and regional expanded TCRs tracked them, respectively.

This CDR3 region has 14 residues. Trimming at V came to 2 bases and at J to 4 bases, leaving 1 base not matched to a gene. Germline V gives CDR1 LNHDA, CDR2 SQIVND (reference sequence). Sample time point: sample taken at primary tumor resection. The table lists this clonotype with a few counts. Antigen unknown. A single record per CDR3 protein comes from TCRdb applying MiXCR to the 5' RACE reads. The sample carries 25,000 to 30,000 distinct CDR3 sequences, around 7.5% recorded once. Specimen: lung tumor tissue, collected at surgery. This clonotype originated in a male donor with early-stage non-small cell lung cancer. V gene TRBV19 combines with J gene TRBJ1-5, with 8 bases aligning to TRBD1. CDR3 nucleotide sequence: TGTGCCAGTAGTATAACAGGGGGGAATCAGCCCCAGCATTTT. It is translated as CASSITGGNQPQHF.